The 20 T cell receptor beta chains given below trace back to one sample, sequenced in a study of shared clonotypes between healthy human individuals. Naive CD8 populations comprised CD45RO-negative cells positively selected for CCR7, excluding terminally differentiated effector memory CD45RA+ cells. Measured with immunoSEQ multiplex PCR; TCRdb has only the in-frame clones, and not every one. The top ten hold around 1.7% of the sample, which has about 2.1 million clones, 85% to 95% seen once. Sequenced input: naive CD8+ T cells from PBMCs. The receptors were gathered from a man in his late teens or twenties in good health. Some clones in this sample may be carry-over from other donors' samples.

The chain is built from TRBV7-9 and TRBJ2-5; weak D call: TRBD1 (6 bases). Per germline, CDR1 SEHNR and CDR2 FQNEAQ (reference sequence). Between the trimmed V and J ends, which lost 7 bases and 4 bases, there was a span of 19 bases. The CDR3 runs 15 residues. The CDR3 bases are TGTGCCAGCATCACCCACAGGGACCACCGAGAGACCCAGTACTTC. This codes for CASITHRDHRETQYF.

The chain is built from TRBV5-1 and TRBJ2-7; 7 positions agree with TRBD1. The CDR3 has 15 residues. V lost 0 bases, J lost 2 bases, and 5 bases stayed unmatched. The germline V gene has CDR1 SGHRS and CDR2 YFSETQ. CDR3 residues: CASSLEVRGTYEQYF. CDR3 DNA: TGCGCCAGCAGCTTGGAGGTCAGGGGGACCTACGAGCAGTACTTC.

CDR3 nucleotides: TGTGCCACCATCGGACCCGGGGGATCCTACGAGCAGTACTTC. Its translation: CATIGPGGSYEQYF. The rearrangement links TRBV6-5 to TRBJ2-7; D may be TRBD2 (6 bases). Germline assignment: CDR1 MNHEY and CDR2 SVGAGI. The CDR3 totals 14 residues. Trimming stripped 10 bases from V and 1 base from J, with 17 bases between.

The chain is built from TRBV5-1 and TRBJ2-5; D possibly corresponds to TRBD1 (6 bases). The J call could be wrong; TRBJ2-7 is a better fit for the DNA end. The CDR3 length is 16 residues. The germline CDR1 and CDR2 sequences are SGHRS and YFSETQ. CDR3 sequence: CASSLVQGSPPYEQYF. CDR3 nucleotide sequence: TGCGCCAGCAGCTTGGTACAGGGATCCCCTCCCTACGAGCAGTACTTC.

A word on this clone: Distinct nucleotide sequences in the sample also encode this CDR3. V gene TRBV9 combines with J gene TRBJ1-2; 8 bases are shared with TRBD1. The J segment lost 4 bases and the V segment lost 0 bases, leaving 5 bases of the junction unmatched. The germline gives CDR1 SGDLS, CDR2 YYNGEE. The CDR3 is 15 amino acids. In DNA, the CDR3 is TGTGCCAGCAGCGTAGGGCAGGGGGCGAGCTATGGCTACACCTTC. Translation gives CASSVGQGASYGYTF.

Only a few counts were recorded for this clone. J is TRBJ1-1 and V is TRBV7-2, with D possibly being TRBD1 (5 bases). CDR1 is SGHTA and CDR2 is FQGNSA in the germline V gene. The CDR3 has 12 residues. The V end was cut by 5 bases, the J end by 11 bases, with 15 bases between. The CDR3 DNA reads as TGTGCCAGCAGCCTCCGGGACGGACGTGCTTTCTTT. Residues: CASSLRDGRAFF. Drawing the rest from reference TRBV7-2 and TRBJ1-1, the complete variable domain is GAGVSQSPSNKVTEKGKDVELRCDPISGHTALYWYRQSLGQGLEFLIYFQGNSAPDKSGLPSDRFSAERTGGSVSTLTIQRTQQEDSAVYLCASSLRDGRAFFGQGTRLTVV.

As DNA, the CDR3 is TGTGCCAGCAGTTCTATACAGGGTACCCAAGAGACCCAGTACTTC. Its protein is CASSSIQGTQETQYF. V gene TRBV27 combines with J gene TRBJ2-5, with D perhaps matching TRBD1 (6 bases). The V gene's germline CDR1 is MNHEY and CDR2 SMNVEV (reference sequence). Deletions cut 4 bases from V and 1 base from J, with 13 bases between. CDR3 length: 15 amino acids.

The J gene is TRBJ2-7, the V gene TRBV6-5; TRBD1 matches at 7 bases. The V and J ends lost 5 bases and 6 bases, in that order; junction bases with no gene match: 10. The CDR3 is 14 amino acids. CDR1 MNHEY and CDR2 SVGAGI come from the germline V gene. The CDR3 nucleotides read TGTGCCAGCAGTACCGGGACAGTGAATGTCGAGCAGTACTTC. Translated, it gives CASSTGTVNVEQYF.

The CDR3 is CASSDRDRGPNWAEAFF. The CDR3 nucleotides read TGTGCCAGTAGTGACCGGGACAGGGGGCCTAACTGGGCTGAAGCTTTCTTT. The chain employs TRBV19 and TRBJ1-1, with TRBD1 matching 12 bases. Per the germline V gene, CDR1 is LNHDA and CDR2 is SQIVND (reference sequence). This CDR3 spans 17 amino acids. After removal of 5 bases from V and 6 bases from J, the junction contained 13 bases not matched to a gene.

The gene calls are TRBV7-3 and TRBJ2-5, with TRBD2 matching over 7 bases. The V gene end was trimmed by 1 base and the J gene end by 5 bases; junction bases not matched to a gene: 1. CDR3 size: 13 residues. The germline V gene has CDR1 SGHTA and CDR2 FQGTGA. The CDR3 DNA sequence: TGTGCCAGCAGCTTAAAGGGAGGGGAGACCCAGTACTTC. This gives the protein CASSLKGGETQYF.

The genes are TRBV11-2 and TRBJ2-7; the match to TRBD1 covers 9 bases. The CDR3 length is 17 residues. The trim removed 1 base at V and 5 bases at J, leaving 12 bases unmatched. From germline, CDR1 is SGHAT and CDR2 FQNNGV. As DNA, the CDR3 is TGTGCCAGCAGCTTAGTCCGGTATGGGACAGGGATCCACGAGCAGTACTTC. As protein: CASSLVRYGTGIHEQYF.

This sequence joins TRBV15 and TRBJ2-1, with 12 bases identical to TRBD2. The length of the CDR3 is 19 residues. Germline values: CDR1 LNHNV, CDR2 YYDKDF (reference sequence). Trimming at V came to 0 bases and at J to 4 bases, leaving 10 bases not matched to a gene. CDR3 in amino acids: CATSRDSLAGGKSYNEQFF. The CDR3 bases are TGTGCCACCAGCAGAGACAGTCTAGCGGGAGGGAAGTCGTACAATGAGCAGTTCTTC.

The chain has TRBV9 and TRBJ2-7, with D tentatively TRBD2 (6 bases). CDR1 SGDLS and CDR2 YYNGEE come from the germline V gene. This CDR3 has 15 residues. The V and J ends lost 4 bases and 2 bases respectively, with 16 bases between them. CDR3 DNA: TGTGCCAGCAGCCTGGACCGGGACTTTACCTACGAGCAGTACTTC. This translates into CASSLDRDFTYEQYF. The complete variable domain, with remaining parts taken from reference TRBV9 and TRBJ2-7, reads DSGVTQTPKHLITATGQRVTLRCSPRSGDLSVYWYQQSLDQGLQFLIQYYNGEERAKGNILERFSAQQFPDLHSELNLSSLELGDSALYFCASSLDRDFTYEQYFGPGTRLTVT.

This clone has only one observation. The J gene is TRBJ2-5, the V gene TRBV7-9; D is perhaps TRBD2 (7 bases). The CDR3 spans 14 residues. With 5 bases removed from V and 3 bases from J, the gap between germline ends came to 13 bases. Germline lookup yields CDR1 SEHNR and CDR2 FQNEAQ (reference sequence). The CDR3 here is CASSHPGGKETQYF. The CDR3 DNA sequence: TGTGCCAGCAGCCACCCGGGGGGCAAAGAGACCCAGTACTTC.

The rearrangement links TRBV19 to TRBJ2-7, with 10 bases matching TRBD1. Germline assignment: CDR1 LNHDA and CDR2 SQIVND (reference sequence). The junction had 5 bases not matched to a gene; V was cut back by 4 bases and J by 5 bases. CDR3 size: 14 residues. CDR3 in DNA: TGTGCCAGTAGTAACAGACAGGGGGCCGACGAGCAGTACTTC. It yields the protein CASSNRQGADEQYF.

The chain carries TRBV11-2 and TRBJ2-7; TRBD2 matches at 10 bases. CDR3 length: 19 amino acids. The germline V gene encodes CDR1 SGHAT and CDR2 FQNNGV. Unmatched junction bases numbered 21, after V lost 5 bases and J lost 5 bases. The CDR3 protein is CASSPRGRAGGGDPHEQYF. The CDR3 DNA follows: TGTGCCAGCAGCCCCCGTGGAAGAGCGGGAGGGGGTGACCCCCACGAGCAGTACTTC.

V gene TRBV7-9 combines with J gene TRBJ1-4; tentative D call: TRBD1 (6 bases). The CDR3 runs to 18 residues. Trimming stripped 5 bases from V and 1 base from J, with 20 bases between. Germline CDR1 and CDR2: SEHNR and FQNEAQ (reference sequence). CDR3 in DNA: TGTGCCAGCAGCCAACGACAAGGGGGACGAGAAACTAATGAAAAACTGTTTTTT. Residues: CASSQRQGGRETNEKLFF.

The V call is TRBV6-6, the J call TRBJ2-7; tentatively, D is TRBD1 (5 bases). This CDR3 has 15 residues. The V gene's germline CDR1 is MNHNY and CDR2 SVGAGI (reference sequence). The ends were cut back, 4 bases at V and 0 bases at J, with 13 bases in the middle. CDR3 nucleotides: TGTGCCAGCAGTTTCGGACAATACCTCTCCTACGAGCAGTACTTC. This codes for CASSFGQYLSYEQYF.

The V call is TRBV2, the J call TRBJ2-2; 9 bases align to TRBD2. CDR3 length: 15 residues. Germline CDR1 reads SNHLY; CDR2 reads FYNNEI. The V segment lost 11 bases and the J segment 4 bases; nucleotides outside the gene matches: 11. This chain's CDR3 is CAGNSGSWVTGELFF. The CDR3 DNA is TGTGCCGGTAATAGCGGGAGTTGGGTCACCGGGGAGCTGTTTTTT.

The chain uses TRBV27 and TRBJ2-7; D ambiguous. V was shortened by 7 bases and J by 5 bases, with 9 bases between the two germline ends. The CDR3 has 11 residues. Germline lookup yields CDR1 MNHEY and CDR2 SMNVEV (reference sequence). The CDR3 DNA reads TGTGCCAGCAAAGGGCCAAACGAGCAGTACTTC. It encodes CASKGPNEQYF.